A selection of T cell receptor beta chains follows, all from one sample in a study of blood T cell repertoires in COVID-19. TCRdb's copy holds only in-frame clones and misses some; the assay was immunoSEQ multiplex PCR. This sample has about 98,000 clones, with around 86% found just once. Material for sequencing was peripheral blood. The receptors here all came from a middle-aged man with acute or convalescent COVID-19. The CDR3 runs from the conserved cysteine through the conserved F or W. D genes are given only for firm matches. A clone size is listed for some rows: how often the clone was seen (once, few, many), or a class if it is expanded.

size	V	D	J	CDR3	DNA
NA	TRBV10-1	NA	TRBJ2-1	CASSEGDGSEQFF	TGCGCCAGCAGTGAGGGAGACGGTTCTGAGCAGTTCTTC
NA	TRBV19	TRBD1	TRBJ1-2	CASMGDRFYGYTF	TGTGCCAGTATGGGGGACAGATTCTATGGCTACACCTTC
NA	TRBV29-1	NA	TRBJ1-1	CSVDRGPNTEAFF	TGCAGCGTTGACCGGGGTCCGAACACTGAAGCTTTCTTT
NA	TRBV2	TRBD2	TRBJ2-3	CASSALAGETDTQYF	TGTGCCAGCAGCGCTCTAGCGGGAGAAACAGATACGCAGTATTTT
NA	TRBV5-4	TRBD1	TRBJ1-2	CASSRGTGGYGYTF	TGTGCCAGCAGCCGCGGGACAGGAGGCTATGGCTACACCTTC
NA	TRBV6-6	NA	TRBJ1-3	CASTRDSGNTIYF	TGTGCCAGCACCAGGGACTCTGGAAACACCATATATTTT
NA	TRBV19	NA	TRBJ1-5	CASIWTVTSNQPQHF	TGTGCCAGTATCTGGACAGTAACAAGCAATCAGCCCCAGCATTTT
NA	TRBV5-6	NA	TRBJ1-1	CASSLRPGKPEAFF	TGTGCCAGCAGCTTAAGACCGGGAAAGCCTGAAGCTTTCTTT
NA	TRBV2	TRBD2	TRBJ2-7	CASNSGRGEQYF	TGTGCCAGCAATAGCGGGAGGGGCGAGCAGTACTTC
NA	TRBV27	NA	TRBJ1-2	CASISPGGGYTF	TGTGCCAGCATATCTCCGGGGGGGGGCTACACCTTC
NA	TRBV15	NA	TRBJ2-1	CATSQSSREQFF	TGTGCCACCAGCCAGTCTAGCCGGGAGCAGTTCTTC
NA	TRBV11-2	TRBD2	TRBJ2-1	CASSWTSGAYNEQFF	TGTGCCAGCAGCTGGACTAGCGGGGCCTACAATGAGCAGTTCTTC
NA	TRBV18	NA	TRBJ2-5	CASSGGKARGTQYF	TGTGCCAGCTCAGGCGGCAAGGCCCGGGGGACCCAGTACTTC
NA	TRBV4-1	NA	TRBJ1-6	CASSQTGSSYNSPLHF	TGCGCCAGCAGCCAAACAGGGAGCTCCTATAATTCACCCCTCCACTTT
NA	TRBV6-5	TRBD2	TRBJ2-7	CASSSHTSGSYEQYF	TGTGCCAGCAGTTCCCATACTAGCGGCTCCTACGAGCAGTACTTC
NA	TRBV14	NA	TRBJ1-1	CASSQEGALNTEAFF	TGTGCCAGCAGCCAAGAAGGAGCCCTGAACACTGAAGCTTTCTTT
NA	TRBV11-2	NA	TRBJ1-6	CASRFPGINSPLHF	TGTGCCAGCAGGTTCCCGGGGATCAATTCACCCCTCCACTTT
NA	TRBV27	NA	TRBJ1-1	CASSLERGTEAFF	TGTGCCAGCAGTCTGGAAAGAGGGACTGAAGCTTTCTTT
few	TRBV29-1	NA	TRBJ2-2	CSVAASLNTGELFF	TGCAGCGTTGCTGCGTCGCTGAACACCGGGGAGCTGTTTTTT
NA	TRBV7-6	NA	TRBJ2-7	CASSLLGYEQYF	TGTGCCAGCAGTCTACTAGGCTACGAGCAGTACTTC
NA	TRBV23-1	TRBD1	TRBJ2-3	CASSQSTRLDRLDTQYF	TGCGCCAGCAGTCAATCAACCCGCCTGGACAGGTTGGATACGCAGTATTTT
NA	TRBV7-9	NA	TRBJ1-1	CASSNHQGNTEAFF	TGTGCCAGCAGCAATCACCAGGGGAACACTGAAGCTTTCTTT
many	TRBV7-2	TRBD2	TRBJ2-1	CASSPGGSGGGSYNEQFF	TGTGCCAGCAGCCCCGGGGGTAGCGGGGGTGGGTCCTACAATGAGCAGTTCTTC
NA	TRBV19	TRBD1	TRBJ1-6	CASSIRDSGLNSPLHF	TGTGCCAGTAGTATCCGGGACAGCGGACTTAATTCACCCCTCCACTTT
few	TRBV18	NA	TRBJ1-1	CASSPQEMNTEAFF	TGTGCCAGCTCACCACAGGAGATGAACACTGAAGCTTTCTTT
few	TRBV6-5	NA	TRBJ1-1	CASSIGGFAEAFF	TGTGCCAGCAGTATCGGGGGGTTCGCTGAAGCTTTCTTT
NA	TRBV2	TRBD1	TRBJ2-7	CASSRGTAEWSYEQYF	TGTGCCAGCAGCAGGGGGACAGCTGAATGGTCCTACGAGCAGTACTTC
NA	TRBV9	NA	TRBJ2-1	CASSGGTINEQFF	TGTGCCAGCAGTGGTGGGACAATCAATGAGCAGTTCTTC
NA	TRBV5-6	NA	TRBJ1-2	CAETQGGRIGYTF	TGTGCCGAAACCCAGGGAGGAAGAATCGGCTACACCTTC
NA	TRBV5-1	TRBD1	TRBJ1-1	CASSTGQMNTEAFF	TGCGCCAGCAGCACGGGACAGATGAACACTGAAGCTTTCTTT
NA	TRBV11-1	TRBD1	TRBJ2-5	CASSLIQGGTQYF	TGTGCCAGCAGCTTAATACAGGGGGGGACCCAGTACTTC
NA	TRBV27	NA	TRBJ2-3	CASSTTPYTDTQYF	TGTGCCAGCAGTACTACCCCCTACACAGATACGCAGTATTTT
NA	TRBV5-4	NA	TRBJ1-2	CASSLPTGGTKLNYGYTF	TGTGCCAGCAGCTTGCCGACGGGCGGGACCAAGCTTAACTATGGCTACACCTTC
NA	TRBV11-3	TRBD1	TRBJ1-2	CASSPRDRLLDYGYTF	TGTGCCAGCAGCCCGCGGGACAGGCTGCTGGACTATGGCTACACCTTC
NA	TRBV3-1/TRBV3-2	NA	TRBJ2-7	CASSQGSGGSADEQYF	TGTGCCAGCAGCCAAGGGAGTGGGGGCTCGGCGGACGAGCAGTACTTC
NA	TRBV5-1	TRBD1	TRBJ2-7	CASSRDSQSYEQYF	TGCGCCAGCAGTAGGGACAGTCAATCCTACGAGCAGTACTTC
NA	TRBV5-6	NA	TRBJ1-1	CASSFGGRNTEAFF	TGTGCCAGCAGCTTTGGAGGGAGGAACACTGAAGCTTTCTTT
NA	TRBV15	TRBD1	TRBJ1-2	CATSSGDRGGYGYTF	TGTGCCACCAGCAGCGGAGACAGGGGTGGCTATGGCTACACCTTC
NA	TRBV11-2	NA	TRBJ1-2	CASSLDGPSVYGYTF	TGTGCCAGCAGCTTAGATGGCCCGTCTGTCTATGGCTACACCTTC
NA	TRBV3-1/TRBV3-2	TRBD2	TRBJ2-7	CASSHRGTGGYEQYF	TGTGCCAGCAGCCACCGGGGAACGGGGGGCTACGAGCAGTACTTC
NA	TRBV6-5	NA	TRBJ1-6	CASSYTAYNSPLHF	TGTGCCAGCAGTTACACCGCGTATAATTCACCCCTCCACTTT
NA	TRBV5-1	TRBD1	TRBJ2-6	CASSLITGGSGANVLTF	TGCGCCAGCAGCTTGATAACAGGGGGCTCAGGGGCCAACGTCCTGACTTTC